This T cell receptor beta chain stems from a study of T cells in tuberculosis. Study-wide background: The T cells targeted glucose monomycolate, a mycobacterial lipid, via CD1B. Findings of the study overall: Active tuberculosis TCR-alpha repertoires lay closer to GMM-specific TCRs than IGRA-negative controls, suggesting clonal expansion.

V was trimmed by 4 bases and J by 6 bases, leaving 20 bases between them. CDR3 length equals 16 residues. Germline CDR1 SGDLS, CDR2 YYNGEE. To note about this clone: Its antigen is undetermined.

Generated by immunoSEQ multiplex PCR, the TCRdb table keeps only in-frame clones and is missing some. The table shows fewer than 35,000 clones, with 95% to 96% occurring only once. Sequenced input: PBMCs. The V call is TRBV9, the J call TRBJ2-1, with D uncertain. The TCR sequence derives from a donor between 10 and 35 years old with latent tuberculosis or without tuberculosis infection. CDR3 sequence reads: CASSIHRSRYANEQFF. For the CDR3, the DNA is TGTGCCAGCAGCATTCACCGATCGCGGTATGCCAATGAGCAGTTCTTC.